What follows are 7 T cell receptor beta chains derived from one specimen sequenced in a study of beta chain features in type 1 diabetes. Of the isolated RNA, all was reverse transcribed, and so the sequenced material was expressed TCRB transcripts. Some clones are missing from TCRdb's copy, which holds only in-frame ones; the method was immunoSEQ multiplex PCR. In the table there are about 320,000 clones, 12% to 15% of which are singletons. Sequenced: central memory CD4+ T cells from blood. The source of these receptors is a man between 25 and 39 years old in good health.

This chain uses TRBV4-3 with TRBJ1-2; TRBD1 matches 7 bases. The CDR3 covers 15 residues. The V gene end was trimmed by 5 bases and the J gene end by 2 bases; junction bases not matched to a gene: 8. In germline, CDR1 is LGHNA, CDR2 YSLEER. The DNA for the CDR3 is TGCGCCAGCAGCTCAAGGGACAGTCAGAACTATGGCTACACCTTC. Its protein product is CASSSRDSQNYGYTF.

This clone was seen a handful of times. The sample has other DNA sequences that encode this CDR3 too. This chain uses TRBV6-5 with TRBJ1-2; perhaps TRBD1 as D (5 bases). This CDR3 contains 13 residues. Trimming took off 0 bases at V and 3 bases at J, with 5 bases between the two ends. Germline CDR1 MNHEY, CDR2 SVGAGI. CDR3 amino acids: CASSYSGDYGYTF. Written as DNA, the CDR3 is TGTGCCAGCAGTTACTCAGGGGACTATGGCTACACCTTC.

There are many counts of this clone. This rearrangement joins TRBV5-4 to TRBJ1-4, with D possibly being TRBD1 (5 bases). The CDR3 contains 15 residues. V shed 2 bases and J shed 0 bases, with 8 bases lying between them. Germline V gives CDR1 SGHNT, CDR2 YYREEE (reference sequence). The CDR3 here is CASSLDRATNEKLFF. The CDR3 bases are TGTGCCAGCAGCTTAGACAGAGCAACTAATGAAAAACTGTTTTTT.

This clone was seen only a few times. The genes are TRBV7-9 and TRBJ2-4, with a weak D call TRBD2 (5 bases). This CDR3 has 13 amino acids. CDR1 and CDR2 from the germline V gene are SEHNR and FQNEAQ (reference sequence). Trimming left V 5 bases short and J 9 bases short, with 14 bases between. The DNA of the CDR3 is TGTGCCAGCAGCCACCCGGGGATAGGCATTCAGTACTTC. Translated, it gives CASSHPGIGIQYF. Based on the CDR3 plus reference TRBV7-9 and TRBJ2-4, the full variable domain is DTGVSQNPRHKITKRGQNVTFRCDPISEHNRLYWYRQTLGQGPEFLTYFQNEAQLEKSRLLSDRFSAERPKGSFSTLEIQRTEQGDSAMYLCASSHPGIGIQYFGAGTRLSVL.

This clone occurred a few times. This chain links TRBV6-1 with TRBJ2-3; 9 bases are a match to TRBD2. Germline V gene sequence: CDR1 MNHNS, CDR2 SASEGT. This CDR3 is 16 amino acids long. The trim removed 2 bases at V and 4 bases at J, leaving 7 bases unmatched. The DNA of the CDR3 is TGTGCCAGCAGTGAAACGGCGGGCGGGAGGGCAGATACGCAGTATTTT. Its protein product is CASSETAGGRADTQYF.

This clone was seen a handful of times. The rearrangement links TRBV5-1 to TRBJ1-1, with D perhaps matching TRBD1 (5 bases). CDR1 and CDR2 (germline): SGHRS, YFSETQ. V lost 7 bases to trimming and J lost 3 bases, with 13 bases between them. The CDR3 runs to 13 residues. This chain's CDR3 is CASGTEGHTEAFF. CDR3 nucleotide sequence: TGCGCCAGCGGAACGGAGGGGCACACTGAAGCTTTCTTT.

In its sample, this clone was seen a few times. The chain employs TRBV19 and TRBJ1-2; 8 nucleotides agree with TRBD1. In germline, CDR1 is LNHDA, CDR2 SQIVND (reference sequence). Losses at the gene ends were 6 bases for V and 4 bases for J; bases not matched to a gene: 7. The CDR3 sequence is 14 residues long. The CDR3 protein is CASSPTGEGYGYTF. The DNA for the CDR3 is TGTGCCAGTAGCCCGACAGGGGAAGGCTATGGCTACACCTTC.